This TCR beta chain was sequenced in a study of identical twins. This clonotype was counted at least ten times. Addition of a universal primer site occurred through template switching, and cDNA carried unique molecular identifiers. One entry per CDR3 protein results from TCRdb running MiXCR on the 5' RACE reads. This table has 690,000 or so distinct CDR3 sequences, over 8.5% appearing once. The same sample was also used in a study of yellow fever vaccine responses in identical twins.

The receptor was derived from a woman aged 18-35 years in good health. Sequenced sample: PBMCs.

The CDR3 here is CSSDRGSEAFF. CDR3 DNA: TGCAGCTCGGACAGGGGGTCTGAAGCTTTCTTT. This sequence joins TRBV29-1 and TRBJ1-1, with TRBD1 matching over 10 bases. This CDR3 is built from 11 residues. CDR1 and CDR2 (germline): SQVTM, ANQGSEA. With 8 bases clipped from V and 6 bases from J, the junction kept 3 bases outside the gene matches. The variable domain in full, completed from reference TRBV29-1 and TRBJ1-1, reads SAVISQKPSRDICQRGTSLTIQCQVDSQVTMMFWYRQQPGQSLTLIATANQGSEATYESGFVIDKFPISRPNLTFSTLTVSNMSPEDSSIYLCSSDRGSEAFFGQGTRLTVV.